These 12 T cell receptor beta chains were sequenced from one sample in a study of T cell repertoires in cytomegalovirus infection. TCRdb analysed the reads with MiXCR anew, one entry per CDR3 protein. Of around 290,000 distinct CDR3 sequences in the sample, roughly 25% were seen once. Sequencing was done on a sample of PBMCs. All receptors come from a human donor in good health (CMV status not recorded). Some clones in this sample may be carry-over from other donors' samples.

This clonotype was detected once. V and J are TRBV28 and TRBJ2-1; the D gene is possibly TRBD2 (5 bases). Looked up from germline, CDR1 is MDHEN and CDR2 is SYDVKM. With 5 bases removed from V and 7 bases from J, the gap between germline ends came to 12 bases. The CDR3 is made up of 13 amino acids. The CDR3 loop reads CASSLRLLNEQFF. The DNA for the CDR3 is TGTGCCAGCAGTCTACGACTACTAAATGAGCAGTTCTTC.

CDR3 protein: CAWSVMLGRGEQFF. Written as DNA, the CDR3 is TGTGCCTGGAGTGTGATGTTGGGCCGAGGGGAGCAGTTCTTC. The chain links TRBV30 to TRBJ2-1; weak D call: TRBD2 (5 bases). The germline gives CDR1 GTSNPN, CDR2 SVGIG (reference sequence). V was cut by 0 bases and J by 10 bases, with 16 bases left in between. CDR3 length: 14 amino acids.

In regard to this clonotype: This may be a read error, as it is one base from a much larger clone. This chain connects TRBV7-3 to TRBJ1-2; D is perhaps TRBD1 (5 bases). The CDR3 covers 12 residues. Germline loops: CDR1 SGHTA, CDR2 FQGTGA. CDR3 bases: TGTGCCAGCAGCTTAAGGCACGGGGCTCTGATCTTC. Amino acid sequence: CASSLRHGALIF.

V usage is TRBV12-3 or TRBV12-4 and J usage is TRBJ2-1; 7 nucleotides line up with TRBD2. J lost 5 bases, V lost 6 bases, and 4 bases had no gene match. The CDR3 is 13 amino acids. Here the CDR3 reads CASRRGTNNEQFF. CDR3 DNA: TGTGCCAGCAGGAGAGGGACTAACAATGAGCAGTTCTTC.

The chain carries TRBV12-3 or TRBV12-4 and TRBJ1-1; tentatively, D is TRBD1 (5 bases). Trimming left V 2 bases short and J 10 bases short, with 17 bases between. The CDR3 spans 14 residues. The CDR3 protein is CASSLSDLAGRAFF. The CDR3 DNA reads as TGTGCCAGCAGTTTAAGCGATCTGGCAGGGAGAGCTTTCTTT.

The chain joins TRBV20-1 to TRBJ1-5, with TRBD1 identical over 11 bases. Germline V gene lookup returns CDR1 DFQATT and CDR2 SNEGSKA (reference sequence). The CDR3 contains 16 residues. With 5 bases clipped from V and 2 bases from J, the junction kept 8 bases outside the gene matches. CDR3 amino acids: CSAPRTGGAGNQPQHF. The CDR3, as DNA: TGCAGTGCTCCCCGGACAGGGGGCGCGGGCAATCAGCCCCAGCATTTT.

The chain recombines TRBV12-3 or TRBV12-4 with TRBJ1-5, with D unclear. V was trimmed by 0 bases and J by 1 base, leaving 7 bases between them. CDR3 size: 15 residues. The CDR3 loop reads CASSLALGSNQPQHF. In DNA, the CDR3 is TGTGCCAGCAGTTTAGCGCTAGGCAGCAATCAGCCCCAGCATTTT.

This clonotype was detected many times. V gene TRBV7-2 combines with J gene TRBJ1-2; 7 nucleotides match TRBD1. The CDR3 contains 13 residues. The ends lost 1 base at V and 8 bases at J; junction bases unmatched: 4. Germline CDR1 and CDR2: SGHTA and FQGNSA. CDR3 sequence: CASSLGRGQGYTF. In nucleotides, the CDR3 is TGTGCCAGCAGCTTAGGAAGGGGGCAGGGCTACACCTTC. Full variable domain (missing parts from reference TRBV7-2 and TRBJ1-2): GAGVSQSPSNKVTEKGKDVELRCDPISGHTALYWYRQSLGQGLEFLIYFQGNSAPDKSGLPSDRFSAERTGGSVSTLTIQRTQQEDSAVYLCASSLGRGQGYTFGSGTRLTVV.

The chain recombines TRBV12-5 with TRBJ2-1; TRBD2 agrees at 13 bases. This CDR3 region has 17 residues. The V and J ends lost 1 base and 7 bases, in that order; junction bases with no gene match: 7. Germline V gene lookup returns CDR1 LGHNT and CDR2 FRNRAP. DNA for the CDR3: TGTGCTAGTGGTTTGGACTATGGGACTAGCGGGGCTAATGAGCAGTTCTTC. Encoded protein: CASGLDYGTSGANEQFF.

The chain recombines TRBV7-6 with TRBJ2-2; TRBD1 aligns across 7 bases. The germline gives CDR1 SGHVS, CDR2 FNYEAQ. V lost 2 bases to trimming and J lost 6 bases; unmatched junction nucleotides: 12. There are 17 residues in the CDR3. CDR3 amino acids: CASSLLVTGPMAGELFF. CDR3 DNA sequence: TGTGCCAGCAGCTTATTGGTGACAGGGCCTATGGCCGGGGAGCTGTTTTTT.

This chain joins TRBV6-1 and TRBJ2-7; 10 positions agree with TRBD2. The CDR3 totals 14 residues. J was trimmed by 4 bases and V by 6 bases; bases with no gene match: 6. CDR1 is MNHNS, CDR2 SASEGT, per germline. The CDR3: CASSRTSGIYEQYF. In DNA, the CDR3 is TGTGCCAGCAGCAGGACTAGCGGTATTTACGAGCAGTACTTC.

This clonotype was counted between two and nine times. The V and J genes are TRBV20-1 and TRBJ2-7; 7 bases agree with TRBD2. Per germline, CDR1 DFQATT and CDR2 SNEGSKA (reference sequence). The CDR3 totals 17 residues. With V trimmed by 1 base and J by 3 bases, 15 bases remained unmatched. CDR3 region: CSARVGPRGGAIYEQYF. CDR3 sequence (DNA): TGCAGTGCTAGAGTAGGGCCACGGGGAGGGGCAATCTACGAGCAGTACTTC.